This TCR beta chain was sequenced in a study of T cell responses to AZD1222 COVID-19 vaccine (dated by TCRdb to the early 2020s). Broadly, across the study: TCR sequencing was performed for about 250 trial participants, of whom roughly 200 were given two doses of AZD1222 and around 26 were given two doses of MenACWY control vaccine. Trial participants were enrolled into age subgroups of 18-55, 56-69 and 70-plus years, which contained about 150, 28 and 57 TCR-sequenced participants, respectively.

The trim is 2 bases for V and 5 bases for J, with a gap of 16 bases between the germline ends. The CDR3, cysteine through phenylalanine, is 16 amino acids long. This entry keeps only the CDR3 DNA: 48 bases, framed from base 1. From a lookup of the germline V gene, CDR1 and CDR2 are SGHRS and YFSETQ. In light of the paper, this sample's time point label describes: about 28 days (+/-7) after the second vaccine dose. AZD1222 recipients given second doses at about 4 weeks or at about 12 weeks were pooled, since spike-specific TCR depth and breadth were not found to differ between the two schedules. Samples from vaccinated people were obtained from the UK trials COV001 and COV002, which included a single-blind randomized controlled phase 2/3 trial of AZD1222 (ChAdOx1 nCoV-19) in healthy adults. For TCRbeta chain sequencing, PBMC samples were collected from trial participants at day 0 and at day 28 after the second dose.

Points on this clone: It lacks a known antigen. Base qualities are missing; no much larger clone stands one base away.

The CDR3 regions of human TCRbeta chains were analyzed by immunosequencing. Regarding the original processing steps: Repertoire TCRs were matched against a reference library of SARS-CoV-2-specific TCRs generated with the MIRA antigen-specificity platform. Breadth meant the fraction of unique TCRs that were SARS-CoV-2-associated, whereas depth meant the fraction of total T cells that were SARS-CoV-2-associated. Each spike-specific TCR was assigned to its reactive spike region and to a CD4 or CD8 class using the MIRA data. Log10-transformed breadth and depth values were compared by one-way ANOVA with Sidak's multiple comparisons tests. The table comes from immuneACCESS by way of TCRdb, which keeps in-frame sequences with V and J called. Part of the clones is missing from these tables; in studies checked, under half for an unresolved V gene and the rest for unknown reasons. The V and J calls and clone size come from that table; D and trimming were worked out from the DNA. The sample table contains around 170,000 clones; only one count was recorded for almost 90% of them. The top ten clones comprise roughly 11% of the sample.

Broad study findings and their caveats: Because no day 14 peak-response samples were available, repertoires were characterized only after the peak T cell response. Epitopes outside the regions mutated in the B.1.351 and B.1.1.7 variants were reportedly recognized by nearly half of the unique spike-specific TCRs. Only five to seven AZD1222 recipients were SARS-CoV-2 seropositive at baseline, limiting conclusions about previously exposed vaccinees. Vaccine-associated CD4 TCRs spanned the whole spike protein, with dominant responses in regions 160-218 and 743-854. Participants were mostly white British and included more females than males, and it was suggested by the authors that clonal diversity may have been underestimated. In the small 56-69-year group, the increase in depth fell short of significance, most likely because of low power. Spike-specific TCR breadth and depth rose significantly after two AZD1222 doses compared with day 0 and with MenACWY recipients.

This specimen was peripheral blood, taken 28 days after the second AZD1222 dose. The V gene is TRBV5-1 and the J gene is TRBJ2-2; the D gene remains uncertain. The clonotype was recovered from an adult who received the AZD1222 COVID-19 vaccine. The CDR3 protein is CASSFVVETITGELFF. The base sequence is TGCGCCAGCAGCTTTGTAGTAGAGACAATTACCGGGGAGCTGTTTTTT. Full variable domain (CDR3 extended with the reference TRBV5-1 and TRBJ2-2 proteins): KAGVTQTPRYLIKTRGQQVTLSCSPISGHRSVSWYQQTPGQGLQFLFEYFSETQRNKGNFPGRFSGRQFSNSRSEMNVSTLELGDSALYLCASSFVVETITGELFFGEGSRLTVL.